This T cell receptor beta chain comes out of a study of blood T cell repertoires in COVID-19. Trimming took 5 bases from V and 2 from J, leaving 18 bases between them. The CDR3 sequence is 16 residues long. Germline V CDR1 and CDR2: LGHDT, YNNKEL (reference sequence). Sequencing used immunoSEQ multiplex PCR; TCRdb keeps in-frame clones, though not all of them. The sample shows approximately 87,000 clones, more than 80% of them seen only once. This clone showed up just once. This receptor was taken from an elderly woman with acute or convalescent COVID-19. Sequenced material: peripheral blood. The genes are TRBV3-1 (or the pseudogene TRBV3-2) and TRBJ2-5; D is undetermined. The CDR3 DNA is TGTGCCAGCAGCTTCCAGGTTCCCATGAAACAAGAGACCCAGTACTTC. Residues: CASSFQVPMKQETQYF.